Listed below are T cell receptor beta chains from one sample, sequenced in a study of T cells in Graves' hyperthyroidism and ophthalmopathy. TCRdb redid the calling of the multiplex PCR reads with MiXCR, one entry per CDR3 protein. The sample comprises 250,000 to 300,000 distinct CDR3 sequences, roughly 19% of which are singletons, and approximately 37% rests with the top ten. The material sequenced was blood. All receptors come from a middle-aged man with Graves' ophthalmopathy. Both conserved end residues are trimmed from each CDR3. The size entry is marked missing in some rows and otherwise reads once, few, many or a size class.

>TRBV5-8|few
ASSFGGNEKLF
>TRBV18|many
ASSPSGSYEQY
>TRBV11-3|many
ASSLTTTDTQY
>TRBV6-2/TRBV6-3|.
ASKLYPLYEQY
>TRBV5-4|.
ASSLVAEETQY
>TRBV20-1|few
SAISGSETQY
>TRBV28|many
ASSSRGDGQGRLTQY
>TRBV24-1|many
ATSEEETTGELF
>TRBV4-1|few
ASSQDKGLAAYNEQF
>TRBV19|once
ASSPIPGGYT
>TRBV3-1|many
ASSQDRAENQPQH
>TRBV11-2|.
ASSLAGLAGGGREQY
>TRBV24-1|.
ATSDPTSRLNNEQF
>TRBV2|many
ASRPDRGGYEQY
>TRBV5-1|few
ASSRNNYEQY
>TRBV27|many
ASTGAGGGDTQY
>TRBV28|.
ASSPTALSGANVLT
>TRBV5-4|.
ASREGLAGGEQF